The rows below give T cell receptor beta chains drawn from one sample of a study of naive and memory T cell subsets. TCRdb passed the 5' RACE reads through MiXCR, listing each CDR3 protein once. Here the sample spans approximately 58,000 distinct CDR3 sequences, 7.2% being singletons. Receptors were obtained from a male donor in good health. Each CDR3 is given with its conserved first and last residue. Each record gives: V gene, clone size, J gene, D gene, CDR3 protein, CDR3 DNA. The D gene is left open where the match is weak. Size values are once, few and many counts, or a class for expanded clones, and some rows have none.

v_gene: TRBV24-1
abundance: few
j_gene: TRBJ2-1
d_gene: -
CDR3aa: CATSDAGVNNEQFF
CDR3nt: TGTGCCACCAGTGATGCCGGAGTCAACAATGAGCAGTTCTTC

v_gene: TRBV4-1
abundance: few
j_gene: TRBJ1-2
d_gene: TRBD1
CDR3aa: CASSPTGQDYGYTF
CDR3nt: TGCGCCAGCAGCCCTACGGGACAGGACTATGGCTACACCTTC

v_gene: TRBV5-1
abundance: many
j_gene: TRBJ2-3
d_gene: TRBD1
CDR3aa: CASSGRTGYGSDTQYF
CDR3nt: TGCGCCAGCAGCGGCCGGACAGGGTATGGGTCAGATACGCAGTATTTT

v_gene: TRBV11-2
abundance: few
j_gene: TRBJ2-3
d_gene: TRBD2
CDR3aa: CASSWYGRATDTQYF
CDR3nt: TGTGCCAGTTCATGGTACGGGAGGGCCACAGATACGCAGTATTTT

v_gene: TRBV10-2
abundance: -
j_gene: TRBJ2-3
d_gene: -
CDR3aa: CASRRAGATDTQYF
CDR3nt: TGCGCCAGCAGGAGGGCGGGGGCCACAGATACGCAGTATTTT

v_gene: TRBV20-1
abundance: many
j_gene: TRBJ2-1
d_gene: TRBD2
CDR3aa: CSARGGLHEQFF
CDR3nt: TGCAGTGCGCGGGGGGGCCTCCATGAGCAGTTCTTC

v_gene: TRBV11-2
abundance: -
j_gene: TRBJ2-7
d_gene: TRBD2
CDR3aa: CASSWGGTAYEQYF
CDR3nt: TGTGCCAGCAGCTGGGGGGGGACGGCCTACGAGCAGTACTTC

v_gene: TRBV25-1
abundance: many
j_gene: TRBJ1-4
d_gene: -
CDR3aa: CASGGASNEKLFF
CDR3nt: TGTGCCAGCGGGGGGGCTTCTAATGAAAAACTGTTTTTT

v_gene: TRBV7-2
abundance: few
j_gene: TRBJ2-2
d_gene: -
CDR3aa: CASSLGGINTGELFF
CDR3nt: TGTGCCAGCAGCTTAGGAGGGATAAACACCGGGGAGCTGTTTTTT

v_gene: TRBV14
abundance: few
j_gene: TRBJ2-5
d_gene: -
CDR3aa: CASSEGVQGSYQETQYF
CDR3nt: TGTGCCAGCAGCGAGGGGGTGCAGGGGTCTTACCAAGAGACCCAGTACTTC

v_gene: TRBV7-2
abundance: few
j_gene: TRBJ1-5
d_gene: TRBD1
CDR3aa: CASSTGQGLNQPQHF
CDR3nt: TGTGCCAGCAGCACCGGACAGGGGCTCAATCAGCCCCAGCATTTT

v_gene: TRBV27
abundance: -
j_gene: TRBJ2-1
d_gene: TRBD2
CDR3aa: CASSLELAGEVNEQFF
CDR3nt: TGTGCCAGCAGCCTTGAACTAGCGGGAGAGGTCAATGAGCAGTTCTTC

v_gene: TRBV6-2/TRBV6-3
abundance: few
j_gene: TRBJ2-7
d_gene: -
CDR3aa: CASNSGTLEEQYF
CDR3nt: TGTGCCAGCAACTCCGGGACACTGGAGGAGCAGTACTTC

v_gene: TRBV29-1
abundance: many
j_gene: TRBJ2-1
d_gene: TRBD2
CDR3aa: CSVEGLAGAMFSYNEQFF
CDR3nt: TGCAGCGTTGAAGGACTAGCGGGGGCCATGTTCTCCTACAATGAGCAGTTCTTC

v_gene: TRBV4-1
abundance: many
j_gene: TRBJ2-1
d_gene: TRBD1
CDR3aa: CASSQGYGTGGSAGGNEQFF
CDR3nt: TGCGCCAGCAGCCAAGGCTACGGGACAGGGGGCTCAGCGGGCGGGAATGAGCAGTTCTTC

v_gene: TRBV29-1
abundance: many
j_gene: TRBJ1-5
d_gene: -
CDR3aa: CSVRLSSGQPQHF
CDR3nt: TGCAGCGTTAGATTGAGCTCGGGTCAGCCCCAGCATTTT

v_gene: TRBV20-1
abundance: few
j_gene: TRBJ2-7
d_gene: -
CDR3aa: CSVYSTYEQYF
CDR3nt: TGCAGTGTTTACAGCACCTACGAGCAGTACTTC